This T cell receptor (beta chain) was identified in a study of post-analysis software for immune sequencing data. In the study overall: Relapsing-remitting, secondary progressive and progressive-relapsing multiple sclerosis were all included among the disease courses.

Study-wide results and caveats: Among multiple sclerosis patients, normalized Chao1 diversity was significantly below that of controls. Samples from a shared batch, those prepared together, strongly co-clustered by F measure. Roughly five TRBV segments were more frequent in patients than controls; TRBV5-6, TRBV5-1 and TRBV20-1 belonged to this group.

TCR beta libraries were prepared from cDNA with unique molecular identifiers. When about 0.85 to 11 million T cells were used, they gave roughly 500,000 cDNA molecules. One entry per CDR3 protein results from TCRdb running MiXCR on the PCR reads. The repertoire has 650,000 to 900,000 distinct CDR3 sequences, 40% to 55% of them found once; the top ten carry over 4.5%. Trimming took 0 bases from V and 3 from J, leaving 12 bases between them. The CDR3 loop spans 14 amino acids. Germline V gives CDR1 GTSNPN, CDR2 SVGIG (reference sequence). Remarks on this clonotype: Its specificity is not known.

The genes are TRBV30 and TRBJ2-7; TRBD2 might be the D (5 bases). The clonotype originates from a girl aged 10 to 17 with multiple sclerosis. Material for sequencing was blood. The CDR3, as DNA: TGTGCCTGGAGTGTATTCGGGGTGGACTACGAGCAGTACTTC. This sequence encodes CAWSVFGVDYEQYF.